One and the same sample provided the 30 T cell receptor beta chains below, sequenced in a study of cytomegalovirus exposure and HLA in healthy donors. PCR used 60 Vbeta primers and 13 Jbeta primers. Sequenced by immunoSEQ multiplex PCR; TCRdb stores in-frame clones only, minus some. The table lists around 130,000 clones, about three quarters of them singletons, with 6.6% in the top ten. The material sequenced was PBMCs. Source of these receptors: a man aged 35 to 55 in good health and CMV-seropositive.

V and J are TRBV27 and TRBJ2-1; 15 bases fit TRBD2. The CDR3 consists of 15 residues. The germline CDR1 and CDR2 sequences are MNHEY and SMNVEV (reference sequence). Trimming cost V 5 bases and J 9 bases; bases outside gene matches: 5. This CDR3 reads CASSKGTSGGREQFF. The CDR3 DNA reads TGTGCCAGCAGTAAAGGGACTAGCGGGGGGCGTGAGCAGTTCTTC.

The gene calls are TRBV4-1 and TRBJ2-3, with TRBD1 as a possible D gene (6 bases). Deletions cut 4 bases from V and 6 bases from J, with 14 bases between. The CDR3 runs to 14 residues. The germline gives CDR1 MGHRA, CDR2 YSYEKL. CDR3 sequence reads: CASSPTDRMDTQYF. DNA of the CDR3: TGCGCCAGCAGCCCGACGGACAGAATGGATACGCAGTATTTT.

The chain couples TRBV9 to TRBJ2-3, with 13 bases aligning to TRBD2. V trimming: 0 bases; J trimming: 5 bases; junction bases outside the gene matches: 6. Per germline, CDR1 SGDLS and CDR2 YYNGEE. The length of the CDR3 is 17 residues. CDR3: CASSVATSGGARDTQYF. CDR3 coding DNA: TGTGCCAGCAGCGTAGCTACTAGCGGGGGGGCCAGAGATACGCAGTATTTT.

V and J are TRBV9 and TRBJ2-5; TRBD1 matches at 9 bases. With 0 bases clipped from V and 2 bases from J, the junction kept 5 bases outside the gene matches. The germline CDR1 and CDR2 sequences are SGDLS and YYNGEE. The CDR3 is 16 residues long. The CDR3, as DNA: TGTGCCAGCAGCGTAGAACAGGGGGCTTCACAAGAGACCCAGTACTTC. This codes for CASSVEQGASQETQYF.

The chain joins TRBV7-2 to TRBJ2-1; tentative D call: TRBD1 (5 bases). The CDR3 covers 13 residues. CDR1 is SGHTA, CDR2 FQGNSA, per germline. V shed 5 bases and J shed 3 bases, with 8 bases lying between them. In DNA, the CDR3 is TGTGCCAGCAGCCTCGACAGCTACAATGAGCAGTTCTTC. It specifies CASSLDSYNEQFF. Full variable domain (remainder filled in from reference TRBV7-2 and TRBJ2-1): GAGVSQSPSNKVTEKGKDVELRCDPISGHTALYWYRQSLGQGLEFLIYFQGNSAPDKSGLPSDRFSAERTGGSVSTLTIQRTQQEDSAVYLCASSLDSYNEQFFGPGTRLTVL.

The gene calls are TRBV7-8 and TRBJ2-1, with TRBD2 matching 12 bases. CDR1 and CDR2 from the germline V gene are SGHVS and FQNEAQ. The V segment lost 5 bases and the J segment 4 bases; nucleotides outside the gene matches: 6. The CDR3 contains 16 residues. CDR3: CASSQSGTSGYNEQFF. The DNA of the CDR3 is TGTGCCAGCAGCCAGAGCGGGACTAGCGGGTACAATGAGCAGTTCTTC. The variable domain in full, with the rest retrieved from reference TRBV7-8 and TRBJ2-1, is GAGVSQSPRYKVAKRGQDVALRCDPISGHVSLFWYQQALGQGPEFLTYFQNEAQLDKSGLPSDRFFAERPEGSVSTLKIQRTQQEDSAVYLCASSQSGTSGYNEQFFGPGTRLTVL.

The V and J genes are TRBV7-2 and TRBJ2-1; D gene uncertain. CDR1 and CDR2 (germline): SGHTA, FQGNSA. There are 15 residues in the CDR3. Deletions cut 3 bases from V and 4 bases from J, with 13 bases between. The CDR3 region has the DNA TGTGCCAGCAGCTTTATACCTCCAGTTTACAATGAGCAGTTCTTC. This encodes CASSFIPPVYNEQFF.

The rearrangement joins TRBV5-4 to TRBJ2-1; 12 nucleotides line up with TRBD2. CDR3 length: 16 residues. Germline V gene sequence: CDR1 SGHNT, CDR2 YYREEE (reference sequence). The junction had 10 bases not matched to a gene; V was cut back by 3 bases and J by 9 bases. CDR3 sequence reads: CASSWGMTSGRGEQFF. CDR3 DNA sequence: TGTGCCAGCAGCTGGGGGATGACTAGCGGGAGAGGTGAGCAGTTCTTC. Full variable domain (missing parts from reference TRBV5-4 and TRBJ2-1): ETGVTQSPTHLIKTRGQQVTLRCSSQSGHNTVSWYQQALGQGPQFIFQYYREEENGRGNFPPRFSGLQFPNYSSELNVNALELDDSALYLCASSWGMTSGRGEQFFGPGTRLTVL.

The V gene is TRBV29-1, the J gene TRBJ1-1, with TRBD1 matching 7 bases. V trimming: 4 bases; J trimming: 7 bases; junction bases outside the gene matches: 6. Germline V gives CDR1 SQVTM, CDR2 ANQGSEA. The CDR3 is 12 amino acids. CDR3: CSVGEGAGEAFF. The CDR3 DNA reads as TGCAGCGTTGGTGAGGGGGCGGGTGAAGCTTTCTTT.

The J gene is TRBJ2-7, the V gene TRBV2, with D possibly TRBD2 on 5 matching bases. Germline V gene lookup returns CDR1 SNHLY and CDR2 FYNNEI. Trimming took off 2 bases at V and 3 bases at J, with 11 bases between the two ends. The CDR3 sequence is 14 residues long. The CDR3 DNA is TGTGCCAGCAGTGAATTCGGTCGGGGCTACGAGCAGTACTTC. It is translated as CASSEFGRGYEQYF. Combining the CDR3 with reference TRBV2 and TRBJ2-7 gives the whole variable domain EPEVTQTPSHQVTQMGQEVILRCVPISNHLYFYWYRQILGQKVEFLVSFYNNEISEKSEIFDDQFSVERPDGSNFTLKIRSTKLEDSAMYFCASSEFGRGYEQYFGPGTRLTVT.

This clone was seen a few times. This sequence joins TRBV6-6 and TRBJ2-2; TRBD2 matches at 7 bases. Unmatched junction bases numbered 3, after V lost 7 bases and J lost 1 base. The CDR3 is made up of 14 amino acids. Germline loops: CDR1 MNHNY, CDR2 SVGAGI (reference sequence). For the CDR3, the DNA is TGTGCCAGCATTTCTAGCGGGAACACCGGGGAGCTGTTTTTT. Protein: CASISSGNTGELFF.

This sequence joins TRBV30 and TRBJ2-7; the D gene is possibly TRBD2 (7 bases). Trimming removed 4 bases from V and 3 bases from J, with 10 bases in between. CDR3 size: 12 residues. The V gene's germline CDR1 is GTSNPN and CDR2 SVGIG (reference sequence). The CDR3 region is CAWKGGNYEQYF. DNA of the CDR3: TGTGCCTGGAAGGGGGGGAACTACGAGCAGTACTTC.

This chain uses TRBV5-1 with TRBJ2-1; 9 bases map to TRBD1. J was trimmed by 0 bases and V by 2 bases; bases with no gene match: 3. Germline CDR1 reads SGHRS; CDR2 reads YFSETQ. This CDR3 is built from 16 residues. The CDR3 region is CASSLQGASSYNEQFF. CDR3 DNA sequence: TGCGCCAGCAGCTTACAGGGGGCAAGCTCCTACAATGAGCAGTTCTTC.

CDR3 bases: TGTGCCAGCTCACCAGGGACTAGCGGGAGAAGCACAGATACGCAGTATTTT. Amino acids: CASSPGTSGRSTDTQYF. The rearrangement joins TRBV18 to TRBJ2-3; 14 nucleotides agree with TRBD2. Germline CDR1 and CDR2: KGHSH and LQKENI. The trim removed 2 bases at V and 0 bases at J, leaving 1 base unmatched. The CDR3 covers 17 residues.

The chain couples TRBV5-4 to TRBJ1-1; no clear D gene. The CDR3 length is 14 residues. Trimming removed 1 base from V and 1 base from J, with 8 bases in between. Germline CDR1 reads SGHNT; CDR2 reads YYREEE (reference sequence). CDR3 protein: CASSLFTGNTEAFF. The CDR3 coding sequence is TGTGCCAGCAGCTTGTTTACGGGGAACACTGAAGCTTTCTTT.

This sequence joins TRBV6-5 and TRBJ1-1; perhaps TRBD1 as D (6 bases). The V gene's germline CDR1 is MNHEY and CDR2 SVGAGI. V gave up 2 bases and J gave up 5 bases, with 15 bases separating them. The CDR3 consists of 15 residues. The CDR3 loop reads CASSYTSGARTEAFF. The CDR3 bases are TGTGCCAGCAGTTACACTTCAGGGGCGAGGACTGAAGCTTTCTTT.

The chain is built from TRBV5-6 and TRBJ2-3, with 8 bases aligning to TRBD1. The CDR3 runs to 14 residues. The germline gives CDR1 SGHDT, CDR2 YYEEEE. V lost 7 bases, J lost 5 bases, and 9 bases stayed unmatched. CDR3 loop: CASDQGARGDTQYF. Written as DNA, the CDR3 is TGTGCCAGCGATCAGGGGGCGCGAGGAGATACGCAGTATTTT.

V is TRBV27 and J is TRBJ2-5; D is possibly TRBD2 (5 bases). The CDR3 is 14 amino acids. V was clipped by 0 bases and J by 4 bases, with 9 bases between them. Germline values: CDR1 MNHEY, CDR2 SMNVEV (reference sequence). Here the CDR3 DNA reads TGTGCCAGCAGTTTATCGAGGGCCCGAGAGACCCAGTACTTC. Protein sequence: CASSLSRARETQYF.

The CDR3 protein is CASSGGQGARETQYF. CDR3 DNA: TGTGCCAGCAGTGGAGGACAGGGGGCGAGAGAGACCCAGTACTTC. This rearrangement joins TRBV2 to TRBJ2-5, with TRBD1 matching over 11 bases. This CDR3 spans 15 amino acids. Germline V gives CDR1 SNHLY, CDR2 FYNNEI. The V segment lost 4 bases and the J segment 4 bases; nucleotides outside the gene matches: 5.

This chain connects TRBV13 to TRBJ2-2; D unclear. CDR1 is PRHDT, CDR2 FYEKMQ, per germline (reference sequence). The CDR3 totals 13 residues. Deletions cut 4 bases from V and 3 bases from J, with 6 bases between. The CDR3 coding sequence is TGTGCCAGCAGCTCGACATACACCGGGGAGCTGTTTTTT. This translates into CASSSTYTGELFF.

J is TRBJ2-7 and V is TRBV27; D is possibly TRBD2 (5 bases). CDR1 is MNHEY, CDR2 SMNVEV, per germline (reference sequence). The CDR3 contains 15 residues. V was cut by 2 bases and J by 0 bases, with 11 bases left in between. The CDR3 region has the DNA TGTGCCAGCAGTTTAAAGCGCACTAGCTCCTACGAGCAGTACTTC. As protein: CASSLKRTSSYEQYF.

The V and J genes are TRBV9 and TRBJ2-3, with 11 positions matching TRBD2. This CDR3 contains 15 residues. Looked up from germline, CDR1 is SGDLS and CDR2 is YYNGEE. V lost 4 bases to trimming and J lost 5 bases; unmatched junction nucleotides: 6. CDR3 nucleotide sequence: TGTGCCAGCAGCCTCCGGGGACTAGCGGTAGATACGCAGTATTTT. This sequence encodes CASSLRGLAVDTQYF.

This clone occurred a few times. The genes are TRBV2 and TRBJ2-2; D is unclear. There are 15 residues in the CDR3. Per germline, CDR1 SNHLY and CDR2 FYNNEI. V was pared by 4 bases and J by 0 bases, with 9 bases between. The CDR3 sequence: CASSVDKSNTGELFF. CDR3 DNA: TGTGCCAGCAGTGTCGACAAATCGAACACCGGGGAGCTGTTTTTT.

The genes are TRBV27 and TRBJ2-7, with 8 bases identical to TRBD2. With V trimmed by 6 bases and J by 1 base, 5 bases remained unmatched. The CDR3 has 14 residues. The germline V gene encodes CDR1 MNHEY and CDR2 SMNVEV (reference sequence). In DNA form, the CDR3 reads TGTGCCAGCAGAGAGCGGGAGATATCCTACGAGCAGTACTTC. It specifies CASREREISYEQYF.

The J gene is TRBJ1-1, the V gene TRBV4-2; D perhaps matches TRBD1 (5 bases). CDR1 is LGHNA, CDR2 YNFKEQ, per germline. The CDR3 extends over 17 amino acids. V was shortened by 0 bases and J by 5 bases, with 19 bases between the two germline ends. CDR3 sequence (DNA): TGTGCCAGCAGCCAAGAGGAGACAGTGCGGGGGAATACTGAAGCTTTCTTT. Translating it yields CASSQEETVRGNTEAFF.

The rearrangement uses TRBV6-5 and TRBJ2-3; perhaps TRBD1 as D (5 bases). Germline CDR1 and CDR2: MNHEY and SVGAGI. This CDR3 comprises 12 residues. The CDR3 DNA reads TGTGGGGTAGGGGCCGACACAGATACGCAGTATTTT. It codes for CGVGADTDTQYF.

The gene calls are TRBV7-9 and TRBJ1-1; 8 bases are a match to TRBD1. The length of the CDR3 is 18 residues. Losses at the gene ends were 5 bases for V and 8 bases for J; bases not matched to a gene: 22. Germline CDR1 reads SEHNR; CDR2 reads FQNEAQ (reference sequence). CDR3 nucleotides: TGTGCCAGCAGCGGAGAGGGTGGGACAGGAGACGGTGTTATAGAAGCTTTCTTT. Its protein product is CASSGEGGTGDGVIEAFF.

The chain links TRBV28 to TRBJ1-2; 8 bases fit TRBD1. The CDR3 is 16 amino acids. The germline V gene has CDR1 MDHEN and CDR2 SYDVKM. V was clipped by 2 bases and J by 2 bases; unmatched bases: 7. In DNA, the CDR3 is TGTGCCAGCAGTTTAGTGCCCAGGGGGCTCAACTATGGCTACACCTTC. It is translated as CASSLVPRGLNYGYTF.

The CDR3 region has the DNA TGTGCCAGCAGTGAAGGACAGGGGGCCGATACGCAGTATTTT. Translating gives CASSEGQGADTQYF. The chain uses TRBV2 and TRBJ2-3; 10 bases map to TRBD1. This CDR3 has 14 residues. CDR1 and CDR2 from the germline V gene are SNHLY and FYNNEI. V dropped 1 base and J dropped 6; count of bases not matched to a gene: 1.

The chain couples TRBV2 to TRBJ1-6, with 9 bases fitting TRBD1. V gave up 8 bases and J gave up 7 bases; unmatched junction bases: 12. Germline V gene sequence: CDR1 SNHLY, CDR2 FYNNEI. The CDR3 is made up of 16 amino acids. The DNA of the CDR3 is TGTGCCAGCTTCATAGATCCGGGACAGGGCAATTCACCCCTCCACTTT. Its protein product is CASFIDPGQGNSPLHF.